The source of this TCR beta chain is a study of shared clonotypes between healthy human individuals. Data came from immunoSEQ multiplex PCR; TCRdb stores just in-frame clones and leaves some out. This sample yields some 2,100,000 clones, of which almost 96% are seen a single time; approximately 0.13% belongs to the top ten. Germline V gene sequence: CDR1 SEHNR, CDR2 FQNEAQ (reference sequence). The germline V and J ends were trimmed by 8 bases and 4 bases, with 15 bases remaining between them. The CDR3 runs 13 residues. The clonotype originates from a man aged 18 to 30 in good health. This chain links TRBV7-9 with TRBJ2-7; D is perhaps TRBD1 (5 bases). The material sequenced was naive CD4+ T cells sorted from blood. Stated subset: CD45RA+ positively selected. The CDR3 spells CASQQDRAYEQYF. The DNA for the CDR3 is TGTGCCAGCCAGCAAGACAGAGCATACGAGCAGTACTTC.